This entry describes one T cell receptor (beta chain). No antigen is known for it. This sample is part of a study of cytomegalovirus exposure and HLA in healthy donors. Regarding the study as a whole: Most TCR sequences showed up rarely, but some public TCRs showed up in many donors.

Sequenced by immunoSEQ multiplex PCR; TCRdb stores in-frame clones only, minus some. The table has about 160,000 clones, more than 75% seen once. This CDR3 is 16 amino acids long. Per germline, CDR1 SGHTA and CDR2 FQGNSA. Trimming cost V 5 bases and J 3 bases, with 20 bases left between them. This chain joins TRBV7-2 and TRBJ2-7; D perhaps matches TRBD2 (5 bases). This receptor was obtained from a man aged 18-30 years in good health and CMV-seronegative. The sample taken for sequencing was PBMCs. The CDR3 DNA follows: TGTGCCAGCAGCCCGGGGTCGGGGATAAATTACTACGAGCAGTACTTC. Translation gives CASSPGSGINYYEQYF.